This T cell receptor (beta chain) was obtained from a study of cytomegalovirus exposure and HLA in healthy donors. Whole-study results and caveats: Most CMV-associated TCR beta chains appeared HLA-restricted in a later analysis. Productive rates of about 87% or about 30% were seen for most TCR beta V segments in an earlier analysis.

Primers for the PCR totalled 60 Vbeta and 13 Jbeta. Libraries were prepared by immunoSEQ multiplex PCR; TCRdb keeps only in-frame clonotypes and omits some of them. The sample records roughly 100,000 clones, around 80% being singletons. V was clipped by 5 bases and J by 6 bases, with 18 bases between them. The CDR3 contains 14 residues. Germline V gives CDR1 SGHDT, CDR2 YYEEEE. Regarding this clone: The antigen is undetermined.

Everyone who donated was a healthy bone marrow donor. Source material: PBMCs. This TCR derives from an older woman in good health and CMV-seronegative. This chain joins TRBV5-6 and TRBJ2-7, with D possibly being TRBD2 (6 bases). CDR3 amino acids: CASRIWTGGVEQYF. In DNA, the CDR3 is TGTGCCAGCAGAATTTGGACCGGGGGTGTCGAGCAGTACTTC. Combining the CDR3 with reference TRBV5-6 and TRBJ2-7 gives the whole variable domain DAGVTQSPTHLIKTRGQQVTLRCSPKSGHDTVSWYQQALGQGPQFIFQYYEEEERQRGNFPDRFSGHQFPNYSSELNVNALLLGDSALYLCASRIWTGGVEQYFGPGTRLTVT.